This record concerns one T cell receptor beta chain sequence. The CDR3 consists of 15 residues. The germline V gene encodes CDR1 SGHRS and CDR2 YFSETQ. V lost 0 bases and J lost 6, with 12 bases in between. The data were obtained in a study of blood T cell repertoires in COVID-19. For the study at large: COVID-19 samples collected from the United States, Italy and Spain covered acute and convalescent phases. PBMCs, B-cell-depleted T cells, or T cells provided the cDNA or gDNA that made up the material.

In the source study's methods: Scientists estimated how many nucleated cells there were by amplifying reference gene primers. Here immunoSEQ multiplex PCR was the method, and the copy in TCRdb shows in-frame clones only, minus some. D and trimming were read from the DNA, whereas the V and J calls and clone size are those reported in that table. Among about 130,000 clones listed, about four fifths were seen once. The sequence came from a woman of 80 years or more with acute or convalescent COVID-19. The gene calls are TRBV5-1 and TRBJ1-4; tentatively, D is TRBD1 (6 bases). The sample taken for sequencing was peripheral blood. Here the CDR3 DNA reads TGCGCCAGCAGCTTGGCCAGGGGAGGGGATGAAAAACTGTTTTTT. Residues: CASSLARGGDEKLFF.